What follows are 13 T cell receptor beta chains derived from one specimen sequenced in a study of T-cell memory formation after mild COVID-19. TCRdb redid the calling of the 5' RACE reads with MiXCR, one entry per CDR3 protein. The table has 250,000 to 350,000 distinct CDR3 sequences, 15% to 20% seen once. Sequencing was carried out using PBMCs or a T cell subset sorted from them (not recorded which). Receptors originate from a man aged 18 to 30 who had mild COVID-19 (a few samples of this study predate the infection). Cell type and time point are not known.

V usage is TRBV7-2 and J usage is TRBJ2-7; 11 bases are shared with TRBD2. V was clipped by 5 bases and J by 3 bases; unmatched bases: 3. The CDR3 length is 14 residues. CDR1 SGHTA and CDR2 FQGNSA come from the germline V gene. As DNA, the CDR3 is TGTGCCAGCAGCAAAGGGACTAGCGGCTACGAGCAGTACGTC. Protein product: CASSKGTSGYEQYV.

This chain connects TRBV11-2 to TRBJ2-1; 8 bases align to TRBD2. J was trimmed by 6 bases and V by 4 bases; bases with no gene match: 5. CDR1 is SGHAT and CDR2 is FQNNGV in the germline V gene. The CDR3 length is 14 residues. This chain's CDR3 is CASSWIGGANEQFF. The CDR3 DNA is TGTGCCAGCAGCTGGATCGGGGGGGCCAATGAGCAGTTCTTC.

This chain links TRBV4-1 with TRBJ1-1; D is unclear. The germline V gene has CDR1 MGHRA and CDR2 YSYEKL. Trimming removed 1 base from V and 1 base from J, with 10 bases in between. This CDR3 has 15 amino acids. CDR3 coding DNA: TGCGCCAGCAGCCAAGGTCCCAGTTCGAACACTGAAGCTTTCTTT. Its protein product is CASSQGPSSNTEAFF.

This clonotype was seen a few times. V gene TRBV29-1 combines with J gene TRBJ2-3; 7 bases fit TRBD2. Germline values: CDR1 SQVTM, CDR2 ANQGSEA. V shed 3 bases and J 2 bases; nucleotides not matched to a gene: 5. CDR3 length: 14 amino acids. CDR3: CSVDRGTTTDTQYF. In DNA form, the CDR3 reads TGCAGCGTTGATCGGGGGACTACCACAGATACGCAGTATTTT.

This clonotype was counted only a few times. The V call is TRBV6-6, the J call TRBJ2-5; 7 nucleotides align to TRBD1. The V gene end was trimmed by 7 bases and the J gene end by 3 bases; junction bases not matched to a gene: 8. This CDR3 spans 14 amino acids. Germline CDR1 reads MNHNY; CDR2 reads SVGAGI (reference sequence). CDR3 residues: CASTPHDREETQYF. CDR3 nucleotides: TGTGCCAGCACCCCGCACGACAGGGAAGAGACCCAGTACTTC.

This clonotype has more than one count but fewer than ten. The chain joins TRBV18 to TRBJ2-7; D is undetermined. Trimming took 0 bases from V and 9 from J, leaving 12 bases between them. The CDR3 contains 13 residues. The germline V gene has CDR1 KGHSH and CDR2 LQKENI. CDR3 sequence: CASSPPGFRGQYF. The CDR3 coding sequence is TGTGCCAGCTCACCACCGGGCTTTCGAGGGCAGTACTTC.

The chain employs TRBV7-8 and TRBJ1-6; D unclear. The CDR3 has 13 amino acids. Per the germline V gene, CDR1 is SGHVS and CDR2 is FQNEAQ. V was clipped by 8 bases and J by 6 bases, with 11 bases between them. This CDR3 reads CASQTAINSPLHF. The CDR3 DNA is TGTGCCAGCCAAACAGCGATTAATTCACCCCTCCACTTT.

The table lists this clonotype with a few counts. Here the CDR3 DNA reads TGTGCCTCCAGGGGCCCCAATCAGCCCCAGCATTTT. It yields the protein CASRGPNQPQHF. The chain uses TRBV6-1 and TRBJ1-5; D is perhaps TRBD1 (6 bases). This CDR3 contains 12 residues. V was shortened by 11 bases and J by 3 bases, with 11 bases between the two germline ends. Germline V gene sequence: CDR1 MNHNS, CDR2 SASEGT.

The J gene is TRBJ2-1, the V gene TRBV29-1; the match to TRBD1 covers 7 bases. The CDR3 sequence is 14 residues long. The germline V gene encodes CDR1 SQVTM and CDR2 ANQGSEA. V lost 7 bases, J lost 1 base, and 7 bases stayed unmatched. For the CDR3, the DNA is TGCAGCGCCGAGGTCAGGGGGTCCTACAATGAGCAGTTCTTC. Translating gives CSAEVRGSYNEQFF.

There are many counts of this clonotype. The chain has TRBV13 and TRBJ2-3; possibly TRBD1 for D (5 bases). Per germline, CDR1 PRHDT and CDR2 FYEKMQ (reference sequence). This CDR3 has 13 residues. The V and J ends lost 5 bases and 1 base respectively, with 7 bases between them. The CDR3 loop reads CASSRRGTDTQYF. CDR3 coding DNA: TGTGCCAGCAGCCGCAGGGGCACAGATACGCAGTATTTT.

V usage is TRBV15 and J usage is TRBJ1-5; D may be TRBD1 (5 bases). Germline lookup yields CDR1 LNHNV and CDR2 YYDKDF (reference sequence). The CDR3 sequence is 15 residues long. The V end lost 0 bases, the J end lost 7 bases, and 13 bases lay between the germline ends. The CDR3: CATSRDKGEGQPQHF. CDR3 coding DNA: TGTGCCACCAGCAGAGATAAAGGGGAGGGGCAGCCCCAGCATTTT.

There are a few counts of this clonotype. The chain couples TRBV5-1 to TRBJ2-7, with 7 bases fitting TRBD1. Per the germline V gene, CDR1 is SGHRS and CDR2 is YFSETQ. Trimming took 4 bases from V and 7 from J; bases not matched to a gene: 11. The CDR3 consists of 14 residues. CDR3 nucleotides: TGCGCCAGCAGCCCCGAGGGGGACAGTCGGGAGCAGTACTTC. Translated, it gives CASSPEGDSREQYF.

The chain links TRBV20-1 to TRBJ2-3, with D perhaps matching TRBD1 or TRBD2 (5 bases each). CDR1 and CDR2 (germline): DFQATT, SNEGSKA (reference sequence). The V end lost 4 bases, the J end lost 4 bases, and 12 bases lay between the germline ends. The CDR3 totals 13 residues. DNA for the CDR3: TGCAGTGCTAACAACGTGGGGGCAGATACGCAGTATTTT. Protein: CSANNVGADTQYF.